These 2 T cell receptor beta chains originate from one sample sequenced in a study of T cell responses to AZD1222 COVID-19 vaccine. Only in-frame clones appear in the TCRdb table, and some are missing; sequencing was by immunoSEQ multiplex PCR. The repertoire includes more than 150,000 clones, approximately 90% of them detected once, and about 3.5% sits in the top ten. The sample in question was peripheral blood, obtained 28 days after the second AZD1222 dose. Receptors were obtained from an adult who received the AZD1222 COVID-19 vaccine.

This clone was counted only a few times. The rearrangement links TRBV19 to TRBJ1-1; D ambiguous. The ends were cut back, 5 bases at V and 10 bases at J, with 17 bases in the middle. This CDR3 spans 13 amino acids. Germline V gene lookup returns CDR1 LNHDA and CDR2 SQIVND (reference sequence). The CDR3 DNA reads as TGTGCCAGTAGTGCCTCAACTTGGATGGGAGCTTTCTTT. This translates into CASSASTWMGAFF.

The gene calls are TRBV5-5 and TRBJ1-4; no clear D gene. V gave up 5 bases and J gave up 8 bases, with 13 bases separating them. The CDR3 has 13 amino acids. Germline V gives CDR1 SGHKS, CDR2 YYEKEE (reference sequence). Here the CDR3 reads CASSLPGWEKLFF. CDR3 nucleotide sequence: TGTGCCAGCAGTCTGCCGGGCTGGGAAAAACTGTTTTTT.